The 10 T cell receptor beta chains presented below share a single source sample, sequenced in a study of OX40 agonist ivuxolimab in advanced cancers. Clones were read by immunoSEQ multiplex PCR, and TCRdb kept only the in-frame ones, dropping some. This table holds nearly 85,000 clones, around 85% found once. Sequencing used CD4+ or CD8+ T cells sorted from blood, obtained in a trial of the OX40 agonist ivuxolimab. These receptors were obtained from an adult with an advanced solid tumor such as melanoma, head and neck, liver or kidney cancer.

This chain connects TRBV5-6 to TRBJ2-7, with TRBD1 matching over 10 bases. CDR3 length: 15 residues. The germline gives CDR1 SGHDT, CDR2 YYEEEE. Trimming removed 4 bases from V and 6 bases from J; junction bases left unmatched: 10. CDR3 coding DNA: TGTGCCAGCAGCCGCGATGGGACAGGGGAGGGCGAGCAGTACTTC. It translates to CASSRDGTGEGEQYF.

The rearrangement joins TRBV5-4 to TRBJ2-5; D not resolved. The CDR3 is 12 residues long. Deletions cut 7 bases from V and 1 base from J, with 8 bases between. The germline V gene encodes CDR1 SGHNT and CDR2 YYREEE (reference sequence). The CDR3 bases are TGTGCCAGCTCGCGGATCCAAGAGACCCAGTACTTC. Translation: CASSRIQETQYF.

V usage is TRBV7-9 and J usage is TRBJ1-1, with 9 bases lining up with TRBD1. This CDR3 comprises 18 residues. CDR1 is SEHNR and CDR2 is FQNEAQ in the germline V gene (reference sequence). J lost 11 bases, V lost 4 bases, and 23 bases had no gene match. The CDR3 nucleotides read TGTGCCAGCAGCTCCTCGTTTACGGACGAACCGGGACAGGGTTCGGCTTTCTTT. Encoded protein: CASSSSFTDEPGQGSAFF.

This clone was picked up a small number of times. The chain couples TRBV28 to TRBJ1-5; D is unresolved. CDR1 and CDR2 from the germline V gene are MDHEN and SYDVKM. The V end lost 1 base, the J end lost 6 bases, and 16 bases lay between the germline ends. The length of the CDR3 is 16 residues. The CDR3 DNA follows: TGTGCCAGCAGTTTATTGGGCATCTTCGTACGTCAGCCCCAGCATTTT. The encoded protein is CASSLLGIFVRQPQHF.

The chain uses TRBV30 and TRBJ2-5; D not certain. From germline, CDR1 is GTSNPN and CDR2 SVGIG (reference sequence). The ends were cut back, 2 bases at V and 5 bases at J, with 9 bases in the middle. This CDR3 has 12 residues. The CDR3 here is CAWSSFRETQYF. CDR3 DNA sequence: TGTGCCTGGAGTTCATTCCGGGAGACCCAGTACTTC.

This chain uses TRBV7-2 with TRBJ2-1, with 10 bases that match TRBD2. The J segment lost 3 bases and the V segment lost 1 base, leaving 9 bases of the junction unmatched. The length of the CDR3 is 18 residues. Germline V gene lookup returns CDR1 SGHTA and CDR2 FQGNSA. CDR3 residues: CASSLDPSGLADYNEQFF. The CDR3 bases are TGTGCCAGCAGCTTAGATCCTTCAGGACTAGCGGACTACAATGAGCAGTTCTTC. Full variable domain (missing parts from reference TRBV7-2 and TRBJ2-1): GAGVSQSPSNKVTEKGKDVELRCDPISGHTALYWYRQSLGQGLEFLIYFQGNSAPDKSGLPSDRFSAERTGGSVSTLTIQRTQQEDSAVYLCASSLDPSGLADYNEQFFGPGTRLTVL.

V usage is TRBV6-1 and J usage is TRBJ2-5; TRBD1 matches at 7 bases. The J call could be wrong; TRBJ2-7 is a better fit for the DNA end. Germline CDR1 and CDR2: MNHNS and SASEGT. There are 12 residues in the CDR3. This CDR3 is CASEGAGYEQYF. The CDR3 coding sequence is TGTGCCAGCGAGGGGGCGGGCTACGAGCAGTACTTC.

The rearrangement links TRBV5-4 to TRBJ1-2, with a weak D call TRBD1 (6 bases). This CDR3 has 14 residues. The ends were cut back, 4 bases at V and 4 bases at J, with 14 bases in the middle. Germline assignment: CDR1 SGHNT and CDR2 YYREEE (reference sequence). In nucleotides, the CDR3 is TGTGCCAGCAGCCAAGATCAGGGGAGCTATGGCTACACCTTC. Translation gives CASSQDQGSYGYTF.

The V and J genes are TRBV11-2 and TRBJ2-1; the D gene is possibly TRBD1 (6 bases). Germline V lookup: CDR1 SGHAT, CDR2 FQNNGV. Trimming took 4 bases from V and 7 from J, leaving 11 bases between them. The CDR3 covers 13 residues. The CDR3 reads CASSSQQGNEQFF. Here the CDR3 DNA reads TGTGCCAGCAGCTCCCAACAGGGTAATGAGCAGTTCTTC. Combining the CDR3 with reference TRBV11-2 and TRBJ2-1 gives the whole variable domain EAGVAQSPRYKIIEKRQSVAFWCNPISGHATLYWYQQILGQGPKLLIQFQNNGVVDDSQLPKDRFSAERLKGVDSTLKIQPAKLEDSAVYLCASSSQQGNEQFFGPGTRLTVL.

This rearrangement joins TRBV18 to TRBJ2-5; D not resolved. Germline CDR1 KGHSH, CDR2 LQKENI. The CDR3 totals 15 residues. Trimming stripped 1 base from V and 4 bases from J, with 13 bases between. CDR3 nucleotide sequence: TGTGCCAGCTCACCACGCAGCAGCTCGGGAGAGACCCAGTACTTC. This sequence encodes CASSPRSSSGETQYF.